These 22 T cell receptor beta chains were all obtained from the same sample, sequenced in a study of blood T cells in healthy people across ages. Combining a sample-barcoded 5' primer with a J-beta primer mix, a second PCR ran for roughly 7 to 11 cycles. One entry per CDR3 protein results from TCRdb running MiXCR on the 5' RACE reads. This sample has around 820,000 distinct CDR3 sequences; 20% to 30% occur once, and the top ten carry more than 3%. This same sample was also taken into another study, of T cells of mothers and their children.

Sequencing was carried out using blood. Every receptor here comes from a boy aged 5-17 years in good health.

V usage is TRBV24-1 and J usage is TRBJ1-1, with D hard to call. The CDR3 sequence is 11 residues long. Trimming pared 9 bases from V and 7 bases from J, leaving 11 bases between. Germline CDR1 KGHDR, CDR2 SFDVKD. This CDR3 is CATGSGHEAFF. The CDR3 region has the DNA TGTGCCACCGGTTCAGGCCATGAAGCTTTCTTT.

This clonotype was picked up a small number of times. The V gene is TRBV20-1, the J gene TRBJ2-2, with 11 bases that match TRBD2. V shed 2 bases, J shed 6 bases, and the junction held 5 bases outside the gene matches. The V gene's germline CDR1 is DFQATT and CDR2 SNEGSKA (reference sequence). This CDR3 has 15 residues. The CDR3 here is CSARNSGRVAGELFF. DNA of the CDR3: TGCAGTGCTAGAAATAGCGGGAGGGTGGCCGGGGAGCTGTTTTTT.

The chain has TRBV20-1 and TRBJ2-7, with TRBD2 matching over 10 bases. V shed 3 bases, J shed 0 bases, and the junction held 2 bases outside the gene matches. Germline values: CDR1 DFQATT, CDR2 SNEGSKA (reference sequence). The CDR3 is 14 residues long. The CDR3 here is CSARGLALSYEQYF. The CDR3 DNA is TGCAGTGCTAGGGGACTAGCGCTCTCCTACGAGCAGTACTTC.

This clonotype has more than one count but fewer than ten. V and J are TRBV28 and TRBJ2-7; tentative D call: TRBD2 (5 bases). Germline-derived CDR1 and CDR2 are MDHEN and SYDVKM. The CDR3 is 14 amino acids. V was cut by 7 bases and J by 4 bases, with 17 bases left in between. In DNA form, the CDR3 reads TGTGCCAGCATCGTTGACTACCGCGAATACGAGCAGTACTTC. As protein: CASIVDYREYEQYF.

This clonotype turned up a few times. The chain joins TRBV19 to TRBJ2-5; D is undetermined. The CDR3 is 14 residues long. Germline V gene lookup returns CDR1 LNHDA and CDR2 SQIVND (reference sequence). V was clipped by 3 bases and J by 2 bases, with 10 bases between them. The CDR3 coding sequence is TGTGCCAGTAGTATGGCCAGAAAACAAGAGACCCAGTACTTC. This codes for CASSMARKQETQYF.

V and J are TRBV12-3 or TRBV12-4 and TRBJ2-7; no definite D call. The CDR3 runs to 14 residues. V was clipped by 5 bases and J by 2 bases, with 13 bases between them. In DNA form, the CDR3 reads TGTGCCAGCAGTCTAACAGTGATAGCCTACGAGCAGTACTTC. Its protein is CASSLTVIAYEQYF.

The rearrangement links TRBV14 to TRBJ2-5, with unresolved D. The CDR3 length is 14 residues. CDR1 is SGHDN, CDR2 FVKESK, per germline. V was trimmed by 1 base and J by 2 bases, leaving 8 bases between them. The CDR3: CASSQVIDQETQYF. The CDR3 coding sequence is TGTGCCAGCAGCCAAGTGATAGATCAAGAGACCCAGTACTTC.

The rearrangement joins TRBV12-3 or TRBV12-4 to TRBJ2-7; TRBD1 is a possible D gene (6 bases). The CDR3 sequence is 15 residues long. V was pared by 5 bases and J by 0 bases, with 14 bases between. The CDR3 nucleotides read TGTGCCAGCAGTCGGCCGGGACAAGCCTCCTACGAGCAGTACTTC. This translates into CASSRPGQASYEQYF.

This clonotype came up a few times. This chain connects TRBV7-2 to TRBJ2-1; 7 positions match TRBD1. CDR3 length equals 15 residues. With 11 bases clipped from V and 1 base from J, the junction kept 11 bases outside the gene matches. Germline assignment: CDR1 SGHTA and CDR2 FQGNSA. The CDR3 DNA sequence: TGTGCCGGCGCCTTGTCGACAGGGTCCTACAATGAGCAGTTCTTC. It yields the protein CAGALSTGSYNEQFF. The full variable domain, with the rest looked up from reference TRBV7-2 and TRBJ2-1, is GAGVSQSPSNKVTEKGKDVELRCDPISGHTALYWYRQSLGQGLEFLIYFQGNSAPDKSGLPSDRFSAERTGGSVSTLTIQRTQQEDSAVYLCAGALSTGSYNEQFFGPGTRLTVL.

CDR3 sequence: CSANTPRPTNEKLFF. Written as DNA, the CDR3 is TGCAGTGCTAATACGCCAAGGCCAACTAATGAAAAACTGTTTTTT. The chain uses TRBV20-1 and TRBJ1-4; no firm D call. CDR3 length equals 15 residues. Germline V gene sequence: CDR1 DFQATT, CDR2 SNEGSKA (reference sequence). Trimming removed 4 bases at V and 0 bases at J, with 12 bases between.

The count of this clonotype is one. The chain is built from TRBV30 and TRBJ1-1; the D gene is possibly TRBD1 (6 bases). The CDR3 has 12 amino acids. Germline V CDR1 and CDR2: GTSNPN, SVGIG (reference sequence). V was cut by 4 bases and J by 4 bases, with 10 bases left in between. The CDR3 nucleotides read TGTGCCTGGACTACAGGGCGCACTGAAGCTTTCTTT. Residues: CAWTTGRTEAFF.

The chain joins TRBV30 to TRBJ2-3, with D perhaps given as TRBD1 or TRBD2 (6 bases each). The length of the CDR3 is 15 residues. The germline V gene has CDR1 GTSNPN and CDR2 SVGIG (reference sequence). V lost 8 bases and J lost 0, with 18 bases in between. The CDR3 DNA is TGTGCCAGGGGGGACACGTTTCCTAGCACAGATACGCAGTATTTT. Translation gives CARGDTFPSTDTQYF.

In DNA, the CDR3 is TGTGCCAGCAGCTCCCTAGCGGGAGTAGTAGAGCAGTTCTTC. It is translated as CASSSLAGVVEQFF. J is TRBJ2-1 and V is TRBV11-1, with 10 nucleotides matching TRBD2. The CDR3 is made up of 14 amino acids. The J segment lost 10 bases and the V segment lost 4 bases, leaving 7 bases of the junction unmatched. Per germline, CDR1 SGHAT and CDR2 FQDESV (reference sequence).

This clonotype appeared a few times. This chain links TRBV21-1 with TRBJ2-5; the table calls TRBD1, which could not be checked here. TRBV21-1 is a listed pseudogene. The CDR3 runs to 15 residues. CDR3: CASSIDRGTCETQYF. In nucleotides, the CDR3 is TGTGCCAGCAGCATCGACAGGGGGACTTGTGAGACCCAGTACTTC.

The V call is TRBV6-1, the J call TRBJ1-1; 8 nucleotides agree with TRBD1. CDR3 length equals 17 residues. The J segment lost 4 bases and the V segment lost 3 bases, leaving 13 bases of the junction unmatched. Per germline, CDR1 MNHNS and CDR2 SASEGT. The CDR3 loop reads CASSDPPDRVIGTEAFF. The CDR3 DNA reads TGTGCCAGCAGTGATCCTCCGGACAGGGTGATTGGCACTGAAGCTTTCTTT.

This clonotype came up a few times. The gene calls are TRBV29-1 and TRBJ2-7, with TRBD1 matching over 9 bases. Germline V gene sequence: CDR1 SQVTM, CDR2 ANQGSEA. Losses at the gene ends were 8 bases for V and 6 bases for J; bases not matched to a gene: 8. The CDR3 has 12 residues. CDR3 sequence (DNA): TGCAGCTTGGACAGGGGTTCGCCCGAGCAGTACTTC. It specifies CSLDRGSPEQYF.

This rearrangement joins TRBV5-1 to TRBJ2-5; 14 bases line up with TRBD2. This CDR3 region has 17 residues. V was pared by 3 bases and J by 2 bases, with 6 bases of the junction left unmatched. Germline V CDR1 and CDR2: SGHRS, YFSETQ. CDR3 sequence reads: CASSSGLAGGTQETQYF. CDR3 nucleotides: TGCGCCAGCAGCTCCGGACTAGCGGGAGGAACTCAAGAGACCCAGTACTTC.

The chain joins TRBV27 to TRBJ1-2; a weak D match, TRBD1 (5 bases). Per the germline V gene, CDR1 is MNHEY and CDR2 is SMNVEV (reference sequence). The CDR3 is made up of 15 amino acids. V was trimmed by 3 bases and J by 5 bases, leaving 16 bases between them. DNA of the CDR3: TGTGCCAGCAGTTTGGCTCAGGGTGATGCGTATGGCTACACCTTC. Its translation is CASSLAQGDAYGYTF.

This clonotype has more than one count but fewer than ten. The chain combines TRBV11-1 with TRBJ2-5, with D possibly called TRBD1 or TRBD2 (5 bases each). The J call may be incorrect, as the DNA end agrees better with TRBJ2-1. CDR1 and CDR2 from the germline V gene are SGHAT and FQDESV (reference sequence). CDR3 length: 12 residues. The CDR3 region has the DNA TGTGCCAGCAGCGCGACGGGGCCTGAGCAGTTCTTC. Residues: CASSATGPEQFF.

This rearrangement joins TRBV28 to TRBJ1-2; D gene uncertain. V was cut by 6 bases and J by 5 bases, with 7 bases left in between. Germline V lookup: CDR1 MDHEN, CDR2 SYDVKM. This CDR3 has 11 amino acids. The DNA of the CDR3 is TGTGCCAGCAGACAGCCGTATGGCTACACCTTC. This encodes CASRQPYGYTF.

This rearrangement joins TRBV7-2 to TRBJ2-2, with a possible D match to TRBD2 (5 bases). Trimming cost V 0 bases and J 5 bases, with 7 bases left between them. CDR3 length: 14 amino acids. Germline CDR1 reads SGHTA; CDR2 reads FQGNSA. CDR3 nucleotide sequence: TGTGCCAGCAGCTTAGCCGGACTTACCGGGGAGCTGTTTTTT. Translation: CASSLAGLTGELFF.

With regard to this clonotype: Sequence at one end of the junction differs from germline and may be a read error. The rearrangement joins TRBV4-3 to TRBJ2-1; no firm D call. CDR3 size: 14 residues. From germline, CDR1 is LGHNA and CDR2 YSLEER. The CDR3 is CASRQAWSNNEQFF. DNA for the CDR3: TGCGCCAGCCGCCAAGCTTGGTCCAACAATGAGCAGTTCTTC.